Presented here are 26 T cell receptor beta chains from one specimen sequenced in a study of blood T cell repertoires in COVID-19. Method: immunoSEQ multiplex PCR; TCRdb's copy keeps in-frame clones and lacks some. The sample gives under 85,000 clones, about 89% of which show up once; about 15% is in the top ten. The specimen sequenced was peripheral blood. Receptors originate from a man between 70 and 80 years old with active or convalescent COVID-19.

This clone was seen only a few times. J is TRBJ2-7 and V is TRBV30; a weak D match, TRBD1 (5 bases). The V gene's germline CDR1 is GTSNPN and CDR2 SVGIG (reference sequence). The CDR3 loop spans 11 amino acids. V shed 4 bases and J shed 1 base, with 5 bases lying between them. CDR3 sequence: CAWTGSYEQYF. DNA of the CDR3: TGTGCCTGGACAGGGTCCTACGAGCAGTACTTC.

The chain combines TRBV9 with TRBJ2-1; 8 nucleotides agree with TRBD2. Looked up from germline, CDR1 is SGDLS and CDR2 is YYNGEE. This CDR3 comprises 17 residues. After removal of 4 bases from V and 0 bases from J, the junction contained 9 bases not matched to a gene. CDR3 DNA sequence: TGTGCCAGCAGCCCCGGGGGGGGACACCGCTCCTACAATGAGCAGTTCTTC. The encoded protein is CASSPGGGHRSYNEQFF. Variable domain in full (rest from reference TRBV9 and TRBJ2-1): DSGVTQTPKHLITATGQRVTLRCSPRSGDLSVYWYQQSLDQGLQFLIQYYNGEERAKGNILERFSAQQFPDLHSELNLSSLELGDSALYFCASSPGGGHRSYNEQFFGPGTRLTVL.

The CDR3 region is CASSERSGRAYEQYF. The CDR3 region has the DNA TGTGCCAGCAGTGAACGGAGCGGGAGGGCGTACGAGCAGTACTTC. J is TRBJ2-7 and V is TRBV2; 10 nucleotides line up with TRBD2. The germline V gene encodes CDR1 SNHLY and CDR2 FYNNEI. This CDR3 region has 15 residues. V was clipped by 2 bases and J by 4 bases; unmatched bases: 5.

The chain is built from TRBV5-1 and TRBJ2-3, with 13 bases aligning to TRBD2. The length of the CDR3 is 17 residues. Germline V gene data show CDR1 as SGHRS and CDR2 as YFSETQ. J gave up 3 bases and V 4 bases, and 8 bases lay outside the gene matches. CDR3 sequence reads: CASSIARLAGGTDTQYF. The CDR3 nucleotides read TGCGCCAGCAGCATCGCACGACTAGCGGGAGGTACAGATACGCAGTATTTT.

The chain has TRBV4-2 and TRBJ1-1, with 12 positions matching TRBD1. The CDR3 contains 16 residues. Germline lookup yields CDR1 LGHNA and CDR2 YNFKEQ. J was trimmed by 5 bases and V by 1 base; bases with no gene match: 5. In nucleotides, the CDR3 is TGTGCCAGCAGCCAAGCTAGGGACAGGGGGCGAACTGAAGCTTTCTTT. Translating gives CASSQARDRGRTEAFF.

This rearrangement joins TRBV15 to TRBJ2-5; 7 nucleotides align to TRBD2. The CDR3 is made up of 15 amino acids. Trimming at V came to 5 bases and at J to 2 bases, leaving 8 bases not matched to a gene. CDR1 LNHNV and CDR2 YYDKDF come from the germline V gene (reference sequence). CDR3 amino acids: CATSRDAGEQETQYF. The CDR3 bases are TGTGCCACCAGCCGGGACGCGGGAGAACAAGAGACCCAGTACTTC.

V usage is TRBV6-5 and J usage is TRBJ1-5; D may be TRBD1 (6 bases). CDR1 and CDR2 (germline): MNHEY, SVGAGI. The CDR3 is 15 amino acids. The V gene lost 6 bases and the J gene lost 5 bases, with 17 bases spanning the gap. The CDR3 nucleotides read TGTGCCAGCAGCCAAAGTTGGGGGCAAGATCAGCCCCAGCATTTT. It is translated as CASSQSWGQDQPQHF.

The genes are TRBV5-1 and TRBJ2-7; 12 nucleotides agree with TRBD2. The CDR3 is 16 residues long. CDR1 is SGHRS, CDR2 YFSETQ, per germline. The V and J ends lost 4 bases and 2 bases, in that order; junction bases with no gene match: 7. The CDR3 bases are TGCGCCAGCAGCCACTCCCGGACTAGCGGGACCTACGAGCAGTACTTC. This codes for CASSHSRTSGTYEQYF.

The chain carries TRBV6-5 and TRBJ2-2; a possible D gene is TRBD2 (6 bases). The CDR3 has 14 amino acids. The germline CDR1 and CDR2 sequences are MNHEY and SVGAGI. V lost 8 bases, J lost 5 bases, and 15 bases lay in between. CDR3 sequence reads: CASLGRQGTGELFF. For the CDR3, the DNA is TGTGCCAGCTTGGGGAGGCAGGGTACCGGGGAGCTGTTTTTT.

This rearrangement joins TRBV29-1 to TRBJ2-2, with 8 bases aligning to TRBD2. Germline CDR1 SQVTM, CDR2 ANQGSEA. V lost 7 bases, J lost 6 bases, and 4 bases stayed unmatched. CDR3 length: 12 amino acids. DNA for the CDR3: TGCAGCGGAAAGACTAGCGCCGGGGAGCTGTTTTTT. Its protein is CSGKTSAGELFF.

The chain recombines TRBV6-5 with TRBJ2-7; the match to TRBD2 covers 10 bases. V lost 4 bases, J lost 4 bases, and 4 bases stayed unmatched. CDR3 length: 14 amino acids. Germline CDR1 reads MNHEY; CDR2 reads SVGAGI. The CDR3 DNA sequence: TGTGCCAGCAGTTTGTCTAGCGGGAGATACGAGCAGTACTTC. Encoded protein: CASSLSSGRYEQYF.

The chain employs TRBV5-1 and TRBJ2-5, with TRBD1 as a possible D gene (6 bases). Germline values: CDR1 SGHRS, CDR2 YFSETQ. V was cut by 4 bases and J by 5 bases, with 15 bases left in between. This CDR3 has 14 residues. The CDR3 DNA is TGCGCCAGCAGCCCCCAGGGGAGAGAGGAGACCCAGTACTTC. It encodes CASSPQGREETQYF.

The chain carries TRBV5-6 and TRBJ1-6; 9 bases map to TRBD1. This CDR3 has 16 amino acids. V lost 2 bases to trimming and J lost 10 bases; unmatched junction nucleotides: 10. CDR1 is SGHDT, CDR2 YYEEEE, per germline. CDR3 region: CASSFHRGQIESPLHF. In DNA form, the CDR3 reads TGTGCCAGCAGCTTCCACAGGGGGCAGATAGAATCACCCCTCCACTTT.

The V and J genes are TRBV6-4 and TRBJ1-6; D call uncertain. Trimming shortened V by 5 bases and J by 7 bases, and 15 bases separated the two germline ends. The CDR3 extends over 15 amino acids. Germline assignment: CDR1 MRHNA and CDR2 SNTAGT. The CDR3 region has the DNA TGTGCCAGCAGTTCCTGGCTCGCCGGGAATTCACCCCTCCACTTT. Its protein is CASSSWLAGNSPLHF.

V is TRBV19 and J is TRBJ1-2, with D perhaps TRBD1 (6 bases). Germline V gives CDR1 LNHDA, CDR2 SQIVND (reference sequence). The V end was cut by 4 bases, the J end by 2 bases, with 11 bases between. The CDR3 contains 14 residues. The CDR3 nucleotides are TGTGCCAGTAGTACCGGGGGGGCGAACTATGGCTACACCTTC. Its translation: CASSTGGANYGYTF.

V is TRBV3-1 (or the pseudogene TRBV3-2) and J is TRBJ1-6; 7 positions agree with TRBD1. V was pared by 3 bases and J by 14 bases, with 10 bases of the junction left unmatched. Germline V gives CDR1 LGHDT, CDR2 YNNKEL (reference sequence). The CDR3 extends over 14 amino acids. The CDR3 DNA is TGTGCCAGCAGCCAGGGCTTGACAGGGTCGACCCTCCACTTT. Its translation: CASSQGLTGSTLHF.

The chain employs TRBV4-2 and TRBJ2-5; weak D call: TRBD2 (6 bases). V was cut by 4 bases and J by 9 bases, with 18 bases left in between. This CDR3 is 14 amino acids long. Looked up from germline, CDR1 is LGHNA and CDR2 is YNFKEQ. In DNA form, the CDR3 reads TGTGCCAGCAGCCGGGAGGACTCCTCGGAGGCCCAGTACTTC. It yields the protein CASSREDSSEAQYF.

The J gene is TRBJ2-3, the V gene TRBV4-2; D is possibly TRBD1 (7 bases). There are 17 residues in the CDR3. V was clipped by 1 base and J by 5 bases, with 19 bases between them. Germline loops: CDR1 LGHNA, CDR2 YNFKEQ. The CDR3 protein is CASSQVPSAGGGDTQYF. The DNA for the CDR3 is TGTGCCAGCAGCCAAGTTCCCTCGGCAGGGGGAGGAGATACGCAGTATTTT.

The chain combines TRBV7-2 with TRBJ2-7, with 9 bases identical to TRBD2. The CDR3 loop spans 15 amino acids. V dropped 4 bases and J dropped 5; count of bases not matched to a gene: 9. CDR1 and CDR2 (germline): SGHTA, FQGNSA. CDR3 amino acids: CASSSRGGGRDEQYF. The DNA of the CDR3 is TGTGCCAGCAGCTCACGCGGGGGGGGGCGCGACGAGCAGTACTTC.

CDR3 amino acids: CASSALLQGVYGYTF. CDR3 bases: TGTGCCAGCAGTGCCCTCCTACAGGGGGTCTATGGCTACACCTTC. The chain links TRBV2 to TRBJ1-2, with 8 positions matching TRBD1. V lost 4 bases and J lost 4; bases outside the gene matches: 8. The germline V gene has CDR1 SNHLY and CDR2 FYNNEI. The CDR3 sequence is 15 residues long.

V usage is TRBV29-1 and J usage is TRBJ2-5, with TRBD1 matching over 12 bases. The CDR3 loop spans 14 amino acids. The germline CDR1 and CDR2 sequences are SQVTM and ANQGSEA. V lost 7 bases to trimming and J lost 5 bases; unmatched junction nucleotides: 8. The CDR3 DNA sequence: TGCAGCGCTGACCGGGACAGGGGGCGGGAGACCCAGTACTTC. The encoded protein is CSADRDRGRETQYF.

This clone showed up just once. The rearrangement joins TRBV6-5 to TRBJ2-1; 10 bases are a match to TRBD2. Germline V CDR1 and CDR2: MNHEY, SVGAGI. The CDR3 is 14 residues long. V was clipped by 6 bases and J by 12 bases; unmatched bases: 11. CDR3 in amino acids: CASSTSGTADLQFF. CDR3 bases: TGTGCCAGCAGCACTAGCGGGACTGCTGATCTGCAGTTCTTC.

The chain carries TRBV3-1 (or the pseudogene TRBV3-2) and TRBJ1-2; D unresolved. CDR3 length equals 14 residues. Trimming took 0 bases from V and 2 from J, leaving 7 bases between them. Germline CDR1 LGHDT, CDR2 YNNKEL (reference sequence). The CDR3 spells CASSQEGRNYGYTF. CDR3 bases: TGTGCCAGCAGCCAAGAGGGCAGGAACTATGGCTACACCTTC.

The genes are TRBV18 and TRBJ2-4; D might be TRBD2 (6 bases). CDR1 KGHSH and CDR2 LQKENI come from the germline V gene. Trimming took 3 bases from V and 8 from J, leaving 17 bases between them. The CDR3 is 15 amino acids. CDR3 in DNA: TGTGCCAGCTCACCTAGGACTACTTTCGGAGACATTCAGTACTTC. Translating it yields CASSPRTTFGDIQYF.

This sequence joins TRBV28 and TRBJ1-2; D is ambiguous. With 4 bases removed from V and 2 bases from J, the gap between germline ends came to 17 bases. Germline CDR1 MDHEN, CDR2 SYDVKM. The CDR3 is 16 residues long. The CDR3 DNA sequence: TGTGCCAGCAGTTCACAACGAACTTCAGCGAACTATGGCTACACCTTC. Its translation is CASSSQRTSANYGYTF.

The J gene is TRBJ2-7, the V gene TRBV10-3; TRBD1 is a possible D gene (5 bases). With 3 bases removed from V and 4 bases from J, the gap between germline ends came to 10 bases. From germline, CDR1 is ENHRY and CDR2 SYGVKD. The CDR3 spans 13 residues. The CDR3 DNA sequence: TGTGCCATCAGTGAAGGCAGGGAATACGAGCAGTACTTC. Translation gives CAISEGREYEQYF.